The rows below give T cell receptor beta chains drawn from one sample of a study of shared clonotypes between healthy human individuals. The table came from immunoSEQ multiplex PCR; TCRdb's copy has only in-frame clones and leaves some out. Of hundreds of thousands of clones listed, roughly 96% are singletons. What was sequenced was naive CD8+ T cells sorted from blood. Every receptor here comes from a woman younger than 45 in good health. Each CDR3 is given with its conserved first and last residue. D genes are given only for firm matches. Clone size, where shown, is once, few, many, or a class for clones that have expanded.

.,TRBV30,.,TRBJ2-7,CAWSPSLIFTYEQYF,TGTGCCTGGAGCCCGTCGCTAATATTTACCTACGAGCAGTACTTC
.,TRBV27,.,TRBJ2-3,CASSPFGTDTQYF,TGTGCCAGCAGTCCCTTCGGGACCGATACGCAGTATTTT
.,TRBV11-2,TRBD1,TRBJ2-6,CASSFSYRTGGSGANVLTF,TGTGCCAGCAGCTTCTCGTATAGGACAGGGGGCTCTGGGGCCAACGTCCTGACTTTC
.,TRBV5-6,.,TRBJ2-1,CASSLTLNHNEQFF,TGTGCCAGCAGCTTGACGCTAAATCACAATGAGCAGTTCTTC
.,TRBV27,.,TRBJ2-6,CASSLMTPSSGANVLTF,TGTGCCAGCAGTTTGATGACACCTAGCTCTGGGGCCAACGTCCTGACTTTC
.,TRBV9,TRBD1,TRBJ1-3,CASSVGTGDPTGNTIYF,TGTGCCAGCAGCGTGGGAACAGGGGACCCAACTGGAAACACCATATATTTT
.,TRBV4-2,TRBD1,TRBJ2-7,CASSQDSTGGMWEQYF,TGTGCCAGCAGCCAAGATTCAACAGGGGGGATGTGGGAGCAGTACTTC
.,TRBV28,TRBD1,TRBJ1-2,CASSSPTATGVYGYTF,TGTGCCAGCAGTTCGCCCACCGCTACAGGGGTCTATGGCTACACCTTC
.,TRBV7-8,TRBD2,TRBJ2-1,CASSSPGGAPTIEQFF,TGTGCCAGCAGCTCACCGGGGGGGGCTCCTACAATTGAGCAGTTCTTC
.,TRBV15,.,TRBJ1-1,CATSIRENTEAFF,TGTGCCACCAGCATAAGGGAGAACACTGAAGCTTTCTTT
.,TRBV6-1,.,TRBJ1-2,CASSGVVTNYGYTF,TGTGCCAGCAGTGGAGTAGTTACTAACTATGGCTACACCTTC
.,TRBV5-5,TRBD1,TRBJ2-7,CASSLGTGLYEQYF,TGTGCCAGCAGCTTGGGGACAGGGCTCTACGAGCAGTACTTC
.,TRBV28,.,TRBJ1-3,CASTWGSGNTIYF,TGTGCCAGCACCTGGGGTTCGGGAAACACCATATATTTT
.,TRBV28,.,TRBJ2-7,CASKFRTGYGEQYF,TGTGCCAGCAAGTTTAGAACCGGGTATGGCGAGCAGTACTTC
.,TRBV12-2,.,TRBJ2-3,CASRFYFRAERTDTQYF,TGTGCAAGTCGCTTTTACTTTCGGGCTGAGAGAACAGATACGCAGTATTTT
.,TRBV4-1,TRBD1,TRBJ2-7,CASSQSDRDGSYEQYF,TGCGCCAGCAGCCAATCAGACAGGGATGGGTCCTACGAGCAGTACTTC
.,TRBV15,TRBD1,TRBJ1-1,CATSPTGMNTEAFF,TGTGCCACCAGTCCGACAGGGATGAACACTGAAGCTTTCTTT
.,TRBV11-3,.,TRBJ2-2,CASSSRRGGLGELFF,TGTGCCAGCAGCTCGCGACGGGGTGGGTTGGGGGAGCTGTTTTTT
.,TRBV7-7,.,TRBJ2-7,CASSSTVSYEQYF,TGTGCCAGCAGCTCGACAGTCTCCTACGAGCAGTACTTC
.,TRBV7-9,.,TRBJ1-1,CASSIGPTPDTEAFF,TGTGCCAGCAGCATCGGACCTACGCCGGACACTGAAGCTTTCTTT
once,TRBV6-5,.,TRBJ2-7,CASSYSEGPTSYEQYF,TGTGCCAGCAGTTACTCGGAGGGTCCCACCTCCTACGAGCAGTACTTC
.,TRBV7-9,.,TRBJ2-1,CASSLGYGTGSYNEQFF,TGTGCCAGCAGCTTAGGGTACGGGACTGGGTCCTACAATGAGCAGTTCTTC
.,TRBV19,.,TRBJ2-3,CASSRGLTDTQYF,TGTGCCAGTAGTCGGGGGCTGACAGATACGCAGTATTTT
.,TRBV23-1,.,TRBJ1-2,CASTSGGGDYGYTF,TGCGCCAGCACCTCCGGAGGGGGGGACTATGGCTACACCTTC
.,TRBV28,.,TRBJ2-2,CASTHGGGPQAGELFF,TGTGCCAGCACGCACGGGGGCGGGCCCCAAGCCGGGGAGCTGTTTTTT
many,TRBV19,.,TRBJ1-5,CASSIWGGSNQPQHF,TGTGCCAGTAGTATCTGGGGGGGTAGCAATCAGCCCCAGCATTTT
.,TRBV5-5,TRBD1,TRBJ2-7,CASRPDRGTYEQYF,TGTGCCAGCAGACCCGACAGGGGGACCTACGAGCAGTACTTC
.,TRBV5-1,.,TRBJ2-7,CASSFSKGKYEQYF,TGCGCCAGCAGCTTCTCGAAGGGAAAGTACGAGCAGTACTTC
once,TRBV5-4,TRBD1,TRBJ2-1,CASSAPGQGIYEQFF,TGTGCCAGCAGCGCACCGGGACAGGGGATTTATGAGCAGTTCTTC
.,TRBV19,.,TRBJ2-7,CASSLTLDHISYEQYF,TGTGCCAGTAGTCTCACCCTAGACCATATTTCCTACGAGCAGTACTTC
.,TRBV25-1,.,TRBJ2-4,CASSVGNIQYF,TGTGCCAGCAGTGTAGGGAACATTCAGTACTTC
.,TRBV4-2,TRBD1,TRBJ2-3,CASSQEATGFLDTQYF,TGTGCCAGCAGCCAAGAGGCGACAGGGTTTCTCGATACGCAGTATTTT
.,TRBV28,.,TRBJ2-5,CASSFAVEETQYF,TGTGCCAGCAGTTTTGCGGTGGAGGAGACCCAGTACTTC
.,TRBV15,.,TRBJ2-1,CATSRAIGSYNEQFF,TGTGCCACCAGCAGAGCGATAGGTTCCTACAATGAGCAGTTCTTC
.,TRBV6-5,.,TRBJ1-3,CASSVTESGNTIYF,TGTGCCAGCAGCGTGACAGAGTCTGGAAACACCATATATTTT
.,TRBV6-1,TRBD1,TRBJ2-1,CASSGTGRYNEQFF,TGTGCCAGCAGTGGGACAGGGAGATACAATGAGCAGTTCTTC
.,TRBV28,.,TRBJ2-7,CASLQSGGPHEQYF,TGTGCCAGTCTACAGAGTGGTGGGCCCCACGAGCAGTACTTC
.,TRBV29-1,TRBD2,TRBJ2-3,CSVASGTLVGDTQYF,TGCAGCGTTGCTAGCGGGACTCTGGTAGGAGATACGCAGTATTTT
.,TRBV7-9,.,TRBJ2-5,CASKGVWVQETQYF,TGTGCCAGCAAGGGGGTTTGGGTACAAGAGACCCAGTACTTC
.,TRBV5-6,.,TRBJ1-1,CASSPDRLNTEAFF,TGTGCCAGCAGTCCCGACAGGCTGAACACTGAAGCTTTCTTT
.,TRBV9,.,TRBJ1-1,CASSAFAGDTEAFF,TGTGCCAGCAGCGCTTTCGCGGGGGACACTGAAGCTTTCTTT
once,TRBV19,.,TRBJ1-5,CASSSSRTQHF,TGTGCCAGTAGTAGTTCTAGGACCCAGCATTTT
.,TRBV19,TRBD2,TRBJ2-1,CASSTHSGRRFNEQFF,TGTGCCAGTAGTACCCATAGCGGGAGGAGGTTCAATGAGCAGTTCTTC
once,TRBV28,.,TRBJ2-1,CASSLSGNEQFF,TGTGCCAGCAGTTTATCGGGCAATGAGCAGTTCTTC
.,TRBV14,.,TRBJ1-1,CASSQTWRQGITEAFF,TGTGCCAGCAGCCAAACATGGAGGCAGGGAATAACTGAAGCTTTCTTT
.,TRBV4-1,.,TRBJ2-1,CASSQAPSLGNEQFF,TGCGCCAGCAGCCAAGCCCCCTCCTTGGGCAATGAGCAGTTCTTC
.,TRBV29-1,TRBD1,TRBJ1-1,CSVLRDRNTEAFF,TGCAGCGTTCTCCGGGACAGGAACACTGAAGCTTTCTTT
.,TRBV19,.,TRBJ2-2,CASSNSGNTGELFF,TGTGCCAGTAGCAACTCGGGGAACACCGGGGAGCTGTTTTTT
.,TRBV29-1,.,TRBJ2-7,CGAANSYEQYF,TGCGGGGCAGCGAACTCCTACGAGCAGTACTTC
.,TRBV27,TRBD2,TRBJ2-1,CASTAGTSGYNEQFF,TGTGCCAGCACTGCCGGGACTAGCGGTTACAATGAGCAGTTCTTC
.,TRBV14,.,TRBJ1-2,CASSQATLYGYTF,TGTGCCAGCAGCCAAGCGACCCTCTATGGCTACACCTTC
.,TRBV27,TRBD2,TRBJ2-7,CASSPSGAGGEQYF,TGTGCCAGCAGTCCCTCTGGGGCGGGAGGGGAGCAGTACTTC
.,TRBV5-4,.,TRBJ2-7,CASSSPNEQYF,TGTGCCAGCAGCTCGCCCAACGAGCAGTACTTC
.,TRBV4-1,.,TRBJ2-5,CASSPDGEETQYF,TGCGCCAGCAGCCCGGACGGTGAAGAGACCCAGTACTTC